This TCR beta chain was profiled in a study of T cell repertoires in cytomegalovirus infection. Study summary: The authors used CMV epitopes that were HLA-C-restricted (recently identified) and HLA-B-restricted (well studied).

TCRdb reanalysed the reads using MiXCR and keeps one entry per CDR3 protein. The sample records hundreds of thousands of distinct CDR3 sequences, under 40% being singletons. Study-level results: There were HLA-C-restricted CMV-specific TCR beta clonotypes dominating the ex vivo response.

V lost 7 bases and J lost 6; bases outside the gene matches: 7. Germline V gene data show CDR1 as MNHEY and CDR2 as SMNVEV (reference sequence). CDR3 length: 15 residues. Note on this clonotype: The antigen is unknown.

The chain recombines TRBV27 with TRBJ2-1, with 12 bases lining up with TRBD2. The sample consisted of cultured CD8+ T cells from PBMCs, taken from culture after CMV antigen stimulation. The source of this sequence is a human donor in good health (CMV status not recorded). Some clones in this sample may be carry-over from other donors' samples. The DNA for the CDR3 is TGTGCCAGCACTCCCACTAGCGGGGGGTTCAATGAGCAGTTCTTC. Encoded protein: CASTPTSGGFNEQFF.